This T cell receptor (beta chain) was sequenced during a study of blood T cells in healthy people across ages (dated by TCRdb to about 2015). Notes on the research overall: In model experiments, template switching captured about one uniquely barcoded TCR beta cDNA molecule for every two T cells. Age-related changes in TCR beta repertoire diversity were measured in the study by deep sequencing normalized with unique cDNA molecular identifiers. Four age groups were formed from the donors: young (average roughly 15 years), middle-aged (more than 35), aged (more than 55) and long-lived (about 75). To avoid experimental bias, donors of different ages were randomly spread across the sequencing lanes. Using the same blood draw, the study looked at two additional independent replicas of 1 million unique cDNA reads for two donors, one aged 18 to 30 and the other aged 80 or older.

Paper-wide results and their limitations: A strong correlation was found between observed TCR beta diversity and the percentage of naive T cells measured by flow cytometry. As age increased, observed TCR beta diversity per million T cells dropped in a roughly linear way, and a significant reduction was already evident by age 40. Conclusive comparison of naive and antigen-experienced compartments was prevented by the profiling of bulk unsorted PBMCs. The long-lived group showed more naive CD4+ T cells, fewer expanded clones and increased TCR diversity than the aged group, suggesting age selection. Total diversity estimates from one million sequenced T cells were considered lower bounds and underestimates. Because the CMV infection status of the donors was unknown, age-related changes in expanded clonotypes may potentially have been confounded.

Systemically healthy Caucasian individuals from Russia, around 39 in total and aged 6 to 90 years, were included as donors. Around 10 milliliters of peripheral blood were drawn from each donor into EDTA-treated Vacutainer tubes. PBMCs were isolated by Ficoll-Paque density-gradient centrifugation, with at least 7 million obtained per sample. Trizol reagent was used to extract total RNA from PBMCs, with at least 6 micrograms per sample. For every donor, an aliquot of PBMCs went through flow cytometry to measure the percentages of naive CD45RAhigh/CD27high T cells. The library was made by 5' RACE. A second PCR of roughly 7 to 12 cycles was run with a J-beta primer mix and a sample-barcoded 5' primer. A unique molecular identifier was introduced onto each TCR beta cDNA molecule by a template-switch 5' adaptor carrying 12 random nucleotides. Each sample yielded at least 2.5 million CDR3-containing paired-end reads. First-strand cDNA synthesis was performed from all RNA using the Mint cDNA synthesis kit, with priming by a TRBC-specific oligonucleotide. Following uracil-DNA glycosylase treatment, a first 18-cycle PCR with universal primers M1SS and BC2_uni_R was performed on all cDNA. The source study handled its data this way. Normalization of each sample was performed by random selection of 1 million high-quality reads, each carrying a distinct molecular identifier. Instead of being binned into consensus sequences, reads with shared molecular identifiers were discarded. MiTCR, run with a Q25 quality threshold and the strictest error-elimination algorithm, handled CDR3 identification, clonotype clustering and error correction. Lower-bound total TCR beta diversity was estimated with a nonparametric unseen species model using Euler transformation. TCRdb reprocessing: public reads trimmed at Q25 with fastp, clones called with MiXCR, in-frame beta chains kept. When rows share a CDR3 protein, they turn into one entry using the most common DNA and genes. V and J calls and clone size were set by TCRdb, not the authors. The table for this sample lists 1.8 million or so distinct CDR3 sequences; roughly 43% of them were counted only once. Of the sample, about 21% falls within the top ten clones.

Of note for this clonotype: What this receptor recognizes is not known. Base quality data are lacking; no much larger clone is found one base away.

V loses 5 bases of germline sequence and J loses 5 bases, and the interval between the two ends is 10 bases. From the cysteine through the phenylalanine, the CDR3 covers 13 amino acids. Of the read, only the CDR3 DNA is kept; its 39 bases are in frame from base 1. From the germline V gene, CDR1 is SGHTA and CDR2 is FQGNSA. Sequencing was performed on blood. The sequence derives from a human donor in good health. The V and J genes are TRBV7-2 and TRBJ2-1, with the D gene too uncertain to name. In nucleotide form, the sequence is TGTGCCAGCAGCCGGTTTGTGGACAATGAGCAGTTCTTC. It translates as CASSRFVDNEQFF.